This T cell receptor beta chain appears in the sequencing data of a study of blood T cell repertoires in COVID-19. Study overall: The analysed material was cDNA or gDNA that came from T cells, B-cell-depleted T cells, or PBMCs.

Some clones are missing from TCRdb's copy, which holds only in-frame ones; the method was immunoSEQ multiplex PCR. The profile covers about 46,000 clones, with 85% to 90% appearing a single time and under 6.5% taken by the ten largest. Trimming left V 4 bases short and J 5 bases short, with 15 bases between. The length of the CDR3 is 14 residues. Looked up from germline, CDR1 is SGHRS and CDR2 is YFSETQ. Sequencing was done on a sample of peripheral blood. The V call is TRBV5-1, the J call TRBJ1-1; TRBD1 is a possible D gene (5 bases). This receptor was taken from a man aged 55 to 70 with acute or convalescent COVID-19. The CDR3 protein is CASSPTPGRTEAFF. The CDR3 coding sequence is TGCGCCAGCAGCCCGACCCCAGGGAGGACTGAAGCTTTCTTT.